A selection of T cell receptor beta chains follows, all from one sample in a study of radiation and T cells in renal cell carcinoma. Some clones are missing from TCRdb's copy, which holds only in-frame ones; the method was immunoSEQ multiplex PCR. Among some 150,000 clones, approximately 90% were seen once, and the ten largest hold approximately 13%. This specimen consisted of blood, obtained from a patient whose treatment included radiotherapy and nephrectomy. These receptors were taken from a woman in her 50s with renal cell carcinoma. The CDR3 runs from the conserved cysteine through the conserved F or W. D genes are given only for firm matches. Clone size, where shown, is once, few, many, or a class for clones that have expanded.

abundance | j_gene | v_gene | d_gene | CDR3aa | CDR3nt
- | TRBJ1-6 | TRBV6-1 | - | CASSLSASYNSPLHF | TGTGCCAGCAGTCTCTCGGCCTCCTATAATTCACCCCTCCACTTT
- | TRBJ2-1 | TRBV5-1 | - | CASSLYPEVGGYNEQFF | TGCGCCAGCAGCTTGTACCCGGAGGTCGGAGGGTACAATGAGCAGTTCTTC
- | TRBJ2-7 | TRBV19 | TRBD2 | CASSIVAGGESEQYF | TGTGCCAGTAGTATAGTGGCGGGGGGAGAGTCCGAGCAGTACTTC
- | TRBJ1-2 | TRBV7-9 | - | CASSPWEDGYTF | TGTGCCAGCAGCCCTTGGGAAGATGGCTACACCTTC
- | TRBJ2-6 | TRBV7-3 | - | CASSLESSGANVLTF | TGTGCCAGCAGCTTAGAGAGCTCTGGGGCCAACGTCCTGACTTTC
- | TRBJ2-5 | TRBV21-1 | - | CASSKGQLEETQYF | TGTGCCAGCAGCAAGGGACAGCTGGAAGAGACCCAGTACTTC
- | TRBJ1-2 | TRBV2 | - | CASSDDYYGYTF | TGTGCCAGCAGTGATGACTATTATGGCTACACCTTC
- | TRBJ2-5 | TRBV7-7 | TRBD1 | CASSQTGPQETQYF | TGTGCTAGCAGCCAGACAGGGCCGCAAGAGACCCAGTACTTC
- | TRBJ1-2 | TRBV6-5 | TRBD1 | CASSYDRDLPYSYTF | TGTGCCAGCAGTTACGACAGGGATTTACCCTATAGCTACACCTTC
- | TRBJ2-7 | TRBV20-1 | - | CSAMEEQYF | TGCAGTGCTATGGAAGAGCAGTACTTC
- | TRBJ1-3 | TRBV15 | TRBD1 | CATSRDRGPGNTIYF | TGTGCCACCAGCAGAGACAGGGGGCCGGGAAACACCATATATTTT
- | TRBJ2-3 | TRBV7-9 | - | CASSLTAAVTDTQYF | TGTGCCAGCAGCTTAACAGCGGCCGTGACAGATACGCAGTATTTT
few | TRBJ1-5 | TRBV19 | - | CASSKTASGWQPQHF | TGTGCCAGTAGTAAGACAGCGTCGGGCTGGCAGCCCCAGCATTTT
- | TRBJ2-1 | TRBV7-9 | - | CASSSRYNEQFF | TGTGCCAGCAGCAGCCGCTACAATGAGCAGTTCTTC
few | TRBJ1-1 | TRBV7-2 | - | CASSYVKNTEAFF | TGTGCCAGCAGCTACGTCAAGAACACTGAAGCTTTCTTT
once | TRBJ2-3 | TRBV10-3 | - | CAISGGATSTDTQYF | TGTGCCATCAGTGGCGGGGCAACTAGCACAGATACGCAGTATTTT